A selection of T cell receptor beta chains follows, all from one sample in a study of OX40 agonist ivuxolimab in advanced cancers. Produced via immunoSEQ multiplex PCR; TCRdb's table is partial and in-frame only. The sample yields over 35,000 clones, approximately 88% seen once. The sequences come from CD4+ or CD8+ T cells sorted from blood, collected in a trial of the OX40 agonist ivuxolimab. These receptors were obtained from an adult with an advanced solid tumor such as melanoma, head and neck, liver or kidney cancer. Both conserved end residues are part of each CDR3. D genes are given only for firm matches. Expanded clones are given a class, and other clones once, few, many or no size at all.

.	.	TRBV7-7	TRBJ2-5	TGTGCTAGCAGCCGGTCATTCGGGATCCAAGAGACCCAGTACTTC	CASSRSFGIQETQYF
medium-sized	.	TRBV7-2	TRBJ1-3	TGTGCCAGCAGCTTAGGGGCAACTGCGCGTAACACCATATATTTT	CASSLGATARNTIYF
once	.	TRBV29-1	TRBJ2-5	TGCAGCGTCTTTTGGTCCGAGGAGACCCAGTACTTC	CSVFWSEETQYF
.	TRBD1	TRBV5-4	TRBJ1-6	TGTGCCAGCAGCTTGAGGGGGCGGGTGAATTCACCCCTCCACTTT	CASSLRGRVNSPLHF
.	.	TRBV6-5	TRBJ1-2	TGTGCCAGCAGTTACGGCGGCAGGGGCTATGGCTACACCTTC	CASSYGGRGYGYTF
.	.	TRBV6-6	TRBJ1-2	TGTGCCAGCACCCCCGAACTTAACTATGGCTACACCTTC	CASTPELNYGYTF
once	TRBD2	TRBV30	TRBJ2-3	TGTGCCTGGAGTCCGGGACTAGCGGGGCTGAGCACAGATACGCAGTATTTT	CAWSPGLAGLSTDTQYF
few	TRBD1	TRBV11-2	TRBJ1-1	TGTGCCAGCAGCCTGAACAGGGGCATGAACACTGAAGCTTTCTTT	CASSLNRGMNTEAFF
.	.	TRBV7-8	TRBJ1-2	TGTGCCAGCAGCATACTACAAGGGGGGTTTGGCTACACCTTC	CASSILQGGFGYTF
.	.	TRBV5-4	TRBJ1-3	TGTGCCAGCAGCTTGTTTAGTGGAAACACCATATATTTT	CASSLFSGNTIYF
.	TRBD2	TRBV29-1	TRBJ2-1	TGCAGCGTTGAACTAGCGGGTTACAATGAGCAGTTCTTC	CSVELAGYNEQFF
.	.	TRBV5-1	TRBJ2-3	TGCGCCAGCAGCTTTACGGGCCCTAGCACAGATACGCAGTATTTT	CASSFTGPSTDTQYF
.	.	TRBV11-2	TRBJ2-3	TGTGCCAGCAGCCTCAGGCCCCCTCTGGATACGCAGTATTTT	CASSLRPPLDTQYF
once	TRBD1	TRBV6-5	TRBJ1-2	TGTGCCAGCAGGCAAATGGGACAGGTGGGCTATGGCTACACCTTC	CASRQMGQVGYGYTF
few	.	TRBV7-9	TRBJ1-1	TGTGCCAGCAGCCCGTCTCCGTCAAACACTGAAGCTTTCTTT	CASSPSPSNTEAFF
.	.	TRBV18	TRBJ1-3	TGTGCCAGCTCACCACCGTACAGCCGGAACACCATATATTTT	CASSPPYSRNTIYF
.	.	TRBV30	TRBJ2-5	TGTGCCTGGAACCGTGATTACCAAGAGACCCAGTACTTC	CAWNRDYQETQYF
.	.	TRBV6-5	TRBJ1-1	TGTGCCAGCAGTTACTCGAGGAGGGGGAACACTGAAGCTTTCTTT	CASSYSRRGNTEAFF
.	TRBD2	TRBV6-1	TRBJ2-1	TGTGCCAGCAGAACTAGCGGGGGGCTAAATGAGCAGTTCTTC	CASRTSGGLNEQFF
.	TRBD1	TRBV6-6	TRBJ1-2	TGTGCCAGCAGTTACGCAGGACAGGAGAACTATGGCTACACCTTC	CASSYAGQENYGYTF
.	TRBD1	TRBV5-6	TRBJ2-7	TGTGCCAGCAGACCAGACAGGGTACAGAACGAGCAGTACTTC	CASRPDRVQNEQYF
once	.	TRBV4-2	TRBJ1-1	TGTGCCAGCAGCTGGGAAATAACTGAAGCTTTCTTT	CASSWEITEAFF
.	.	TRBV7-7	TRBJ2-1	TGTGCTAGCAGCTTACAATCCGGCCTGTACAATGAGCAGTTCTTC	CASSLQSGLYNEQFF
.	TRBD1	TRBV6-1	TRBJ1-2	TGTGCCAGCAGTGCCCGGGACAGGGGATATGGCTACACCTTC	CASSARDRGYGYTF
.	.	TRBV2	TRBJ2-3	TGTGCCAGCAGCGCACAGGGTTCAGATACGCAGTATTTT	CASSAQGSDTQYF
once	.	TRBV4-2	TRBJ2-2	TGTGCCAGCAGCCAAGTACGGGGGACCGGGGAGCTGTTTTTT	CASSQVRGTGELFF